The entry that follows covers one T cell receptor (beta chain) sequence. Its target is not known. With 0 bases removed from V and 4 bases from J, the gap between germline ends came to 13 bases. The CDR3 sequence is 16 residues long. Germline V gene data show CDR1 as SGHKS and CDR2 as YYEKEE (reference sequence). The data are from a study of STAT5B mutations in CD4+ large granular lymphocyte leukemia. Study results and caveats: CD4-sorted patient repertoires seemed more clonal than healthy CD4+ repertoires. Compared with healthy controls (2/35), patient top clones favored TRBV06 (8/27). Main leukemic clonotypes were patient-specific, but 20% to 25% appeared at low frequency elsewhere. Data were not HLA-matched across samples.

Assay: immunoSEQ multiplex PCR; the TCRdb copy retains only in-frame clones and omits some. The data contain tens of thousands of clones, 70% to 75% of them seen just once; the ten biggest clones take up about 3.1%. Sequenced sample: CD4+ T cells from blood buffy coats. The receptor was isolated from a human donor in good health. The rearrangement links TRBV5-5 to TRBJ2-2, with D maybe TRBD1 (6 bases). CDR3 loop: CASSLEGTRSTGELFF. CDR3 sequence (DNA): TGTGCCAGCAGCTTGGAGGGGACACGGAGCACCGGGGAGCTGTTTTTT.